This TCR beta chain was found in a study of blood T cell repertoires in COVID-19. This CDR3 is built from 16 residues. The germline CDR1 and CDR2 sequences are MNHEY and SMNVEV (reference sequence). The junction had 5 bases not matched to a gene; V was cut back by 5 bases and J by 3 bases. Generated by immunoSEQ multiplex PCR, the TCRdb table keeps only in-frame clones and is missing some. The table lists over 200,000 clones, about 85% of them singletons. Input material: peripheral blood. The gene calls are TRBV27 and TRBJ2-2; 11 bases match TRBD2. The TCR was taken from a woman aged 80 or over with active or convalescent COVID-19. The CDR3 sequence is CASSRGLADYTGELFF. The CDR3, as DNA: TGTGCCAGCAGTAGGGGACTAGCGGATTACACCGGGGAGCTGTTTTTT.